The present T cell receptor (beta chain) was sequenced within a study of T cell responses to AZD1222 COVID-19 vaccine. The study, taken as a whole, reports: Repertoire sampling happened only post peak T cell response. Among those given AZD1222, only 6 or 7 were seropositive at baseline.

This clone appeared a single time. The antigen is undetermined. Data came from immunoSEQ multiplex PCR; TCRdb stores just in-frame clones and leaves some out. The data hold some 96,000 clones, with about 90% observed a single time. The material was peripheral blood, obtained on day 0 of AZD1222 vaccination. The sequence came from an adult in good health.

CDR3 nucleotides: TGTGCCAGCTCACCCCTAGGACCTTTAGCAAATGGCTACACCTTC. It specifies CASSPLGPLANGYTF. The genes are TRBV18 and TRBJ1-2, with D uncertain. In germline, CDR1 is KGHSH, CDR2 LQKENI. This CDR3 spans 15 amino acids. V lost 3 bases, J lost 6 bases, and 17 bases lay in between.